Shown below are 15 T cell receptor beta chains from a single sample sequenced in a study of T cell responses to AZD1222 COVID-19 vaccine. Sequencing was performed with immunoSEQ multiplex PCR; in TCRdb, only in-frame clones are kept and a portion is missing. The sample lists over 65,000 clones, 86% occurring once. The source material was peripheral blood, sampled on day 0 of AZD1222 vaccination. These receptors were collected from an adult in good health.

The genes are TRBV6-5 and TRBJ1-1; D not certain. V was clipped by 6 bases and J by 0 bases, with 14 bases between them. This CDR3 is built from 15 residues. The germline gives CDR1 MNHEY, CDR2 SVGAGI. CDR3 coding DNA: TGTGCCAGCAGCAGATCGTCGGCTATGAACACTGAAGCTTTCTTT. This codes for CASSRSSAMNTEAFF.

This clone was recorded once. DNA of the CDR3: TGTGCCAGCAGACCCCCGTACGAGGAGACCCAGTACTTC. As protein: CASRPPYEETQYF. This rearrangement joins TRBV12-3 or TRBV12-4 to TRBJ2-5, with D unclear. V lost 6 bases, J lost 5 bases, and 13 bases lay in between. This CDR3 contains 13 residues.

This chain connects TRBV14 to TRBJ1-6; D unclear. Germline lookup yields CDR1 SGHDN and CDR2 FVKESK. CDR3 length: 12 residues. V was clipped by 5 bases and J by 8 bases, with 7 bases between them. CDR3 residues: CASSAPDSPLHF. CDR3 coding DNA: TGTGCCAGCAGCGCCCCCGATTCACCCCTCCACTTT.

The rearrangement joins TRBV29-1 to TRBJ1-3; D unresolved. Looked up from germline, CDR1 is SQVTM and CDR2 is ANQGSEA. This CDR3 is 13 amino acids long. Between the trimmed V and J ends, which lost 6 bases and 4 bases, there was a span of 13 bases. CDR3 residues: CSVQSSRGNTIYF. CDR3 DNA: TGCAGCGTCCAGAGTTCCAGGGGAAACACCATATATTTT.

The V call is TRBV5-8, the J call TRBJ1-1; TRBD1 matches at 8 bases. This CDR3 contains 13 residues. V lost 0 bases, J lost 9 bases, and 4 bases stayed unmatched. Germline V gene data show CDR1 as SGHTS and CDR2 as YDEGEE. The CDR3: CASSLGAGGKAFF. CDR3 DNA: TGTGCCAGCAGCTTGGGGGCAGGGGGCAAAGCTTTCTTT. Based on the CDR3 plus reference TRBV5-8 and TRBJ1-1, the full variable domain is EAGVTQSPTHLIKTRGQQATLRCSPISGHTSVYWYQQALGLGLQFLLWYDEGEERNRGNFPPRFSGRQFPNYSSELNVNALELEDSALYLCASSLGAGGKAFFGQGTRLTVV.

The rearrangement uses TRBV11-2 and TRBJ1-3; D perhaps matches TRBD1 (5 bases). CDR3 length: 14 amino acids. V was trimmed by 1 base and J by 4 bases, leaving 8 bases between them. Germline CDR1 reads SGHAT; CDR2 reads FQNNGV. CDR3 nucleotide sequence: TGTGCCAGCAGCTTAGGAGGGGCCGGAAACACCATATATTTT. It codes for CASSLGGAGNTIYF.

Details on this clone: This CDR3 is also generated by other DNA sequences in the sample. This chain links TRBV28 with TRBJ1-5, with a possible D match to TRBD1 (5 bases). This CDR3 contains 14 residues. Germline V gene lookup returns CDR1 MDHEN and CDR2 SYDVKM. V shed 2 bases and J shed 0 bases, with 5 bases lying between them. In DNA form, the CDR3 reads TGTGCCAGCAGTTTAGGGGGTAGCAATCAGCCCCAGCATTTT. It is translated as CASSLGGSNQPQHF. Based on the CDR3 plus reference TRBV28 and TRBJ1-5, the full variable domain is DVKVTQSSRYLVKRTGEKVFLECVQDMDHENMFWYRQDPGLGLRLIYFSYDVKMKEKGDIPEGYSVSREKKERFSLILESASTNQTSMYLCASSLGGSNQPQHFGDGTRLSIL.

V gene TRBV24-1 combines with J gene TRBJ1-2, with D hard to call. This CDR3 comprises 13 residues. V gave up 0 bases and J gave up 10 bases, with 11 bases separating them. CDR1 and CDR2 from the germline V gene are KGHDR and SFDVKD. In DNA, the CDR3 is TGTGCCACCAGTGATTTGCCCTCCTCCCCCTACACCTTC. Translation gives CATSDLPSSPYTF.

The chain joins TRBV5-6 to TRBJ2-7; maybe TRBD1 (5 bases). Germline lookup yields CDR1 SGHDT and CDR2 YYEEEE. V lost 4 bases and J lost 3, with 14 bases in between. This CDR3 is built from 14 residues. Here the CDR3 reads CASSTKGYGYEQYF. The CDR3 coding sequence is TGTGCCAGCAGCACCAAGGGGTATGGCTACGAGCAGTACTTC.

The V gene is TRBV19, the J gene TRBJ1-2; D is perhaps TRBD1 (6 bases). The V and J ends lost 10 bases and 9 bases respectively, with 24 bases between them. CDR3 length equals 14 residues. Per germline, CDR1 LNHDA and CDR2 SQIVND (reference sequence). The CDR3 bases are TGTGCCACCGACAGCCGGGACACAGCTATTAGCTACACCTTC. This sequence encodes CATDSRDTAISYTF. Full variable domain (outside the CDR3, taken from reference TRBV19 and TRBJ1-2): DGGITQSPKYLFRKEGQNVTLSCEQNLNHDAMYWYRQDPGQGLRLIYYSQIVNDFQKGDIAEGYSVSREKKESFPLTVTSAQKNPTAFYLCATDSRDTAISYTFGSGTRLTVV.

V usage is TRBV3-1 (or the pseudogene TRBV3-2) and J usage is TRBJ1-4, with D maybe TRBD1 (6 bases). Trimming shortened V by 3 bases and J by 5 bases, and 10 bases separated the two germline ends. The CDR3 is 14 amino acids. Germline V gene data show CDR1 as LGHDT and CDR2 as YNNKEL (reference sequence). CDR3 region: CASSQTGANEKLFF. In DNA, the CDR3 is TGTGCCAGCAGCCAGACGGGGGCGAATGAAAAACTGTTTTTT.

V and J are TRBV28 and TRBJ1-2; TRBD1 matches at 9 bases. Germline V gene lookup returns CDR1 MDHEN and CDR2 SYDVKM. This CDR3 comprises 15 residues. V dropped 5 bases and J dropped 2; count of bases not matched to a gene: 6. CDR3: CASSPQTGGNYGYTF. DNA of the CDR3: TGTGCCAGCAGTCCCCAGACAGGGGGGAACTATGGCTACACCTTC.

This clone was detected once. The V call is TRBV3-1 (or the pseudogene TRBV3-2), the J call TRBJ1-1; D uncertain. The V gene lost 2 bases and the J gene lost 1 base, with 5 bases spanning the gap. CDR3 length equals 13 residues. Germline-derived CDR1 and CDR2 are LGHDT and YNNKEL (reference sequence). The CDR3 DNA reads TGTGCCAGCAGCCAAAACCAGAACACTGAAGCTTTCTTT. Encoded protein: CASSQNQNTEAFF.

To note about this clone: Sequence at one end of the junction differs from germline and may be a read error. The chain recombines TRBV7-7 with TRBJ1-5; D is undetermined. The germline gives CDR1 SSHAT, CDR2 FNYEAQ (reference sequence). The CDR3 has 16 amino acids. Written as DNA, the CDR3 is TGTGCTAGCAGCTTAGTAGGCAGAGAACGCAATCAGCCCCAGCATTTT. Translation gives CASSLVGRERNQPQHF.

The chain recombines TRBV5-1 with TRBJ1-2; D ambiguous. The CDR3 extends over 15 amino acids. Trimming removed 0 bases from V and 6 bases from J, with 15 bases in between. CDR1 is SGHRS and CDR2 is YFSETQ in the germline V gene. The CDR3 DNA reads as TGCGCCAGCAGCTTGGATGGCGGAGTTGGAGATGGCTACACCTTC. Translating gives CASSLDGGVGDGYTF.